This T cell receptor (beta chain) stems from a study of blood T cell repertoires in COVID-19. The table came from immunoSEQ multiplex PCR; TCRdb's copy has only in-frame clones and leaves some out. This sample has approximately 400,000 clones, with approximately 90% found just once. The CDR3 length is 14 residues. Deletions cut 4 bases from V and 0 bases from J, with 8 bases between. Germline loops: CDR1 MNHEY, CDR2 SMNVEV (reference sequence). The rearrangement joins TRBV27 to TRBJ2-3; D gene unclear. The receptor comes from a woman in her 50s with COVID-19, enrolled during active disease. Sample: peripheral blood. DNA of the CDR3: TGTGCCAGCAGTTCTATCTCGAGCACAGATACGCAGTATTTT. Translated, it gives CASSSISSTDTQYF.